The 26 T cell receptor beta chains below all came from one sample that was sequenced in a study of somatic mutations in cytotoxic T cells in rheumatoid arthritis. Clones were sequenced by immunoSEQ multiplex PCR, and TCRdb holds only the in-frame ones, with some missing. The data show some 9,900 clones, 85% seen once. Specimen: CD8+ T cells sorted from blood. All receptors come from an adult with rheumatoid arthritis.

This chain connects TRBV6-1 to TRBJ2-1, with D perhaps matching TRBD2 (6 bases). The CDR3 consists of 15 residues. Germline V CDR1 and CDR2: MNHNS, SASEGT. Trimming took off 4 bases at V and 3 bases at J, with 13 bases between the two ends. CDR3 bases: TGTGCCAGCAGTGTTTTGGCGGGGAACTACAATGAGCAGTTCTTC. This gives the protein CASSVLAGNYNEQFF.

DNA of the CDR3: TGCGCCAGCAGTGAGTCTTGGAGGACTAGCGGTAGCACAGATACGCAGTATTTT. Its translation: CASSESWRTSGSTDTQYF. The genes are TRBV10-2 and TRBJ2-3, with TRBD2 identical over 10 bases. The CDR3 runs 18 residues. Per germline, CDR1 WSHSY and CDR2 SAAADI. Germline trimming cut 0 bases from V and 0 bases from J; bases unmatched to any gene: 6.

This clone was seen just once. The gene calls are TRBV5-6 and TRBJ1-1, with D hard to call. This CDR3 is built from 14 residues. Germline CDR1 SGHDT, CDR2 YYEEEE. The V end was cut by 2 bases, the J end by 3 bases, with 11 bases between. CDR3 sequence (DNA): TGTGCCAGCAGCTTCCCAAAGTATCACACTGAAGCTTTCTTT. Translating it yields CASSFPKYHTEAFF.

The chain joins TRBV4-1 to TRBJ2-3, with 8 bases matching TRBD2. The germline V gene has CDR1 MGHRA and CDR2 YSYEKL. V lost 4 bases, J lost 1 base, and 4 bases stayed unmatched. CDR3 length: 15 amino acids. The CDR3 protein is CASSRLLAGTDTQYF. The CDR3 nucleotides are TGCGCCAGCAGCCGTTTACTAGCGGGCACAGATACGCAGTATTTT.

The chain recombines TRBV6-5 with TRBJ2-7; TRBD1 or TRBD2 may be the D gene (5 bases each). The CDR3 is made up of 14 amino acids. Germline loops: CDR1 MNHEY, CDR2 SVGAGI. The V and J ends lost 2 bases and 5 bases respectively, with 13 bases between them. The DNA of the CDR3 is TGTGCCAGCAGTTACATCCCCGGGGCCGACGAGCAGTACTTC. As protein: CASSYIPGADEQYF.

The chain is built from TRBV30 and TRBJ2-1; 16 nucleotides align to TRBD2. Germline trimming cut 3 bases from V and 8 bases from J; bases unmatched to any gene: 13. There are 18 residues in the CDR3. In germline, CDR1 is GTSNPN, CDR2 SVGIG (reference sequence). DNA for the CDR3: TGTGCCTGGAGCCCCGGGACTAGCGGGAGGGCCATCTTAGATGAGCAGTTCTTC. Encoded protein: CAWSPGTSGRAILDEQFF.

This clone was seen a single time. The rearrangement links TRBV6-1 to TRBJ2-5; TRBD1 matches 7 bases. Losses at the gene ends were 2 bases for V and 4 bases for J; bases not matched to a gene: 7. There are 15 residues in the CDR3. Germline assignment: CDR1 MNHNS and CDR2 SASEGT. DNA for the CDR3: TGTGCCAGCAGTGAAACGACAGGGAGATCAGAGACCCAGTACTTC. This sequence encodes CASSETTGRSETQYF.

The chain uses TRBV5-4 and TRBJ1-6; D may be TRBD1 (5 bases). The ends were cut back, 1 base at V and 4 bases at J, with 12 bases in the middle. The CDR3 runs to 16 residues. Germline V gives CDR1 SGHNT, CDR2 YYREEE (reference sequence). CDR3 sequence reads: CASSLQGSSYNSPLHF. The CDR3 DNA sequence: TGTGCCAGCAGCTTGCAGGGATCCAGTTATAATTCACCCCTCCACTTT.

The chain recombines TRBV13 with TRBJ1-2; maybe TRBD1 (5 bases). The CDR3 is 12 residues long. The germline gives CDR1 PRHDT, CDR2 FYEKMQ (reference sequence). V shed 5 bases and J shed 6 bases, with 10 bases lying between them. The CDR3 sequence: CASSGAGHGYTF. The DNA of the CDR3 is TGTGCCAGCAGCGGCGCGGGGCATGGCTACACCTTC. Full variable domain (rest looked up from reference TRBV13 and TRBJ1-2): AAGVIQSPRHLIKEKRETATLKCYPIPRHDTVYWYQQGPGQDPQFLISFYEKMQSDKGSIPDRFSAQQFSDYHSELNMSSLELGDSALYFCASSGAGHGYTFGSGTRLTVV.

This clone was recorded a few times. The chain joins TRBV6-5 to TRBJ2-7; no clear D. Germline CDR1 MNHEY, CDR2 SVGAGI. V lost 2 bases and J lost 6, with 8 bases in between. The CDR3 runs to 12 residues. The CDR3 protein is CASSYRSGEQYF. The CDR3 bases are TGTGCCAGCAGTTACAGGTCTGGCGAGCAGTACTTC.

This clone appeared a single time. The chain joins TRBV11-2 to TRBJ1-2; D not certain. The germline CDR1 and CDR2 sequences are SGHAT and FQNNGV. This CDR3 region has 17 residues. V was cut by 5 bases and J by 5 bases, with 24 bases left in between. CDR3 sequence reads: CASSQPPLGVGNYGYTF. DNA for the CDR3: TGTGCCAGCAGCCAACCACCTCTTGGGGTGGGAAATTATGGCTACACCTTC.

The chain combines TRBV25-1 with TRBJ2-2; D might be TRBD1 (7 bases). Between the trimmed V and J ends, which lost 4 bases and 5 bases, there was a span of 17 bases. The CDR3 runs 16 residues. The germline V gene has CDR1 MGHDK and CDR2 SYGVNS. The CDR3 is CASSALGGQLTGELFF. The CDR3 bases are TGTGCCAGCAGTGCTTTGGGGGGACAGCTTACCGGGGAGCTGTTTTTT. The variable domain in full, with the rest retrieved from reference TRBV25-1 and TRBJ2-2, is EADIYQTPRYLVIGTGKKITLECSQTMGHDKMYWYQQDPGMELHLIHYSYGVNSTEKGDLSSESTVSRIRTEHFPLTLESARPSHTSQYLCASSALGGQLTGELFFGEGSRLTVL.

The CDR3 DNA is TGTGCCAGCAGCTCCGGGACAGGGGTCGAGCAGTACTTC. It is translated as CASSSGTGVEQYF. The genes are TRBV7-9 and TRBJ2-7; 10 positions agree with TRBD1. The CDR3 sequence is 13 residues long. Trimming at V came to 4 bases and at J to 6 bases, leaving 3 bases not matched to a gene. Germline V lookup: CDR1 SEHNR, CDR2 FQNEAQ (reference sequence).

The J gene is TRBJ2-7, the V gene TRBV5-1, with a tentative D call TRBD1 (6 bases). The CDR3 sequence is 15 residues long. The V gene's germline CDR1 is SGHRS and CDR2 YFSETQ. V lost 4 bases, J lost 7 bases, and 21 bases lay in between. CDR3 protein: CASSIGQPLRGEQYF. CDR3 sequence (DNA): TGCGCCAGCAGCATAGGACAGCCCTTACGTGGAGAGCAGTACTTC.

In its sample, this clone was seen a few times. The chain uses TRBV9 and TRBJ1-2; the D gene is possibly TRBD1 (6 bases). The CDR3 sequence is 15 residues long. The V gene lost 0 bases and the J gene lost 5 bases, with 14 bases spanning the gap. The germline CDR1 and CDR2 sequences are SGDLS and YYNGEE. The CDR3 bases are TGTGCCAGCAGCGTAGTGAGTGAGGGGGGGTATGGCTACACCTTC. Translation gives CASSVVSEGGYGYTF.

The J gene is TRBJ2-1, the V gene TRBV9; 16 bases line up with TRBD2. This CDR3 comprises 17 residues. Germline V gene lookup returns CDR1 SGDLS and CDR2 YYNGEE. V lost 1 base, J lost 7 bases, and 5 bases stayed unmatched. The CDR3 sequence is CASSVRGLAGGRNEQFF. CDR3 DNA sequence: TGTGCCAGCAGCGTAAGGGGACTAGCGGGGGGGCGAAATGAGCAGTTCTTC. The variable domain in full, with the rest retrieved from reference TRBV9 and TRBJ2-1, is DSGVTQTPKHLITATGQRVTLRCSPRSGDLSVYWYQQSLDQGLQFLIQYYNGEERAKGNILERFSAQQFPDLHSELNLSSLELGDSALYFCASSVRGLAGGRNEQFFGPGTRLTVL.

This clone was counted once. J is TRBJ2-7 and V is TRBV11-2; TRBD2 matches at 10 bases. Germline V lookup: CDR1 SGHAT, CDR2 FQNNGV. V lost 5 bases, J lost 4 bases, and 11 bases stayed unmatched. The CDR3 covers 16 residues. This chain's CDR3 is CASSAPSGTSDYEQYF. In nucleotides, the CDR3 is TGTGCCAGCAGCGCACCCTCCGGGACTAGCGATTACGAGCAGTACTTC.

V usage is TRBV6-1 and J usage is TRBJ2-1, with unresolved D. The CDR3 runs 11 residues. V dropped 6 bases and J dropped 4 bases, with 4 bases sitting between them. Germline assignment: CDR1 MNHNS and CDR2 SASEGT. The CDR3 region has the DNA TGTGCCAGCAGGGAATACAATGAGCAGTTCTTC. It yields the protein CASREYNEQFF.

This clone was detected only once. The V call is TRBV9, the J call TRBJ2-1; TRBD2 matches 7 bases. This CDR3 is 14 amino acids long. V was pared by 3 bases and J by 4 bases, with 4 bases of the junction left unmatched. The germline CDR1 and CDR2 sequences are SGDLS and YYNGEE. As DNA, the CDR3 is TGTGCCAGCAGCGAGGCGGGGGAATACAATGAGCAGTTCTTC. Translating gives CASSEAGEYNEQFF.

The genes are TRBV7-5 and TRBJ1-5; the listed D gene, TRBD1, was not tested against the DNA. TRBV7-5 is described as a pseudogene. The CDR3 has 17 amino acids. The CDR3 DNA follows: TGTGTCAGAAGCTTAGTTCTCCTTAACAGAAACAATCAGCCCCAGCATTTT. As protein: CVRSLVLLNRNNQPQHF.

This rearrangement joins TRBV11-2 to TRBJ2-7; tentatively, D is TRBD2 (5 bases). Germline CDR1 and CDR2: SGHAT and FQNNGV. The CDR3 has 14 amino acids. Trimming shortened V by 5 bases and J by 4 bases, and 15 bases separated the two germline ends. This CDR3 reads CASSPYGLQYEQYF. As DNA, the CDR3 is TGTGCCAGCAGCCCGTACGGACTCCAATACGAGCAGTACTTC.

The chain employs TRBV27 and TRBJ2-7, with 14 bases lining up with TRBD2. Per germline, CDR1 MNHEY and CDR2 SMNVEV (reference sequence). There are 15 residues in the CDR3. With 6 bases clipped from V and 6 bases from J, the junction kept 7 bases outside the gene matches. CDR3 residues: CASRGTSGSAGEQYF. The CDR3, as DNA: TGTGCCAGCAGGGGGACTAGCGGGAGCGCAGGCGAGCAGTACTTC.

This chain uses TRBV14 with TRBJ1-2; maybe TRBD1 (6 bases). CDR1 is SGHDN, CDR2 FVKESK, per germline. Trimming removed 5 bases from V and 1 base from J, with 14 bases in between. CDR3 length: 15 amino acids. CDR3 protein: CASSKKTGINYGYTF. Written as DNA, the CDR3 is TGTGCCAGCAGCAAGAAGACAGGTATTAACTATGGCTACACCTTC.

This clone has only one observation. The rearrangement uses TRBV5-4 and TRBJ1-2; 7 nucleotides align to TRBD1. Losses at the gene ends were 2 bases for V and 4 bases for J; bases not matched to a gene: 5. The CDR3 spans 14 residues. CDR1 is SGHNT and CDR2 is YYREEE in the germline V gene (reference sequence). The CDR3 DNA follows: TGTGCCAGCAGCTTTGGGACAGAGAGCTATGGCTACACCTTC. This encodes CASSFGTESYGYTF.

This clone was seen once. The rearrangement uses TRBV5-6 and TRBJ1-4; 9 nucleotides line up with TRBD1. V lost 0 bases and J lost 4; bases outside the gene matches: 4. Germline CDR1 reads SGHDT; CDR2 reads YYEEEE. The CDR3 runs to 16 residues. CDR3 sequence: CASSLEGTGFNEKLFF. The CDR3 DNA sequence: TGTGCCAGCAGCTTGGAGGGGACAGGGTTTAATGAAAAACTGTTTTTT.

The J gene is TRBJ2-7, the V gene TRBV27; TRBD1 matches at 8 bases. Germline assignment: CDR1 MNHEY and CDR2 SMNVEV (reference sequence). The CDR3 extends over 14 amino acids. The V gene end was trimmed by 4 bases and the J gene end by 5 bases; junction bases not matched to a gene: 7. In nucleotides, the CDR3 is TGTGCCAGCAGTTCGAGGACAGGGTACCACGAGCAGTACTTC. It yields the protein CASSSRTGYHEQYF.